Listed below are T cell receptor beta chains from one sample, sequenced in a study of PD-L1 blockade in urothelial cancer. Generated by immunoSEQ multiplex PCR, the TCRdb table keeps only in-frame clones and is missing some. This sample has about 70,000 clones; 85% to 90% occur once, and the top ten carry 3.5% to 5.5%. The sample consisted of PBMCs, taken around atezolizumab (anti-PD-L1) treatment. Receptors originate from a man in his 70s with urothelial cancer. Both conserved end residues are part of each CDR3. The order of the fields is CDR3 DNA, CDR3 protein, V gene, clone size, D gene, J gene. D genes are given only for firm matches. Not every row has a clone size; where given, it reads once, few, many or a size class.

TGCAGCGTTACGACAGGGCCCTTTAGCACAGATACGCAGTATTTT	CSVTTGPFSTDTQYF	TRBV29-1	NA	TRBD1	TRBJ2-3
TGTGCCTGGACTAGGACTCAGAGCACCGGGGAGCTGTTTTTT	CAWTRTQSTGELFF	TRBV30	NA	NA	TRBJ2-2
TGTGCCAGCAGTTCCGCTAGGGGGTGGGACTATGGCTACACCTTC	CASSSARGWDYGYTF	TRBV28	NA	NA	TRBJ1-2
TGCGCCAGCAGCCAATGGACTAGCGGGGGGGTTAACAATGAGCAGTTCTTC	CASSQWTSGGVNNEQFF	TRBV4-1	once	TRBD2	TRBJ2-1
TGCGCCAGCAGCCAAGATGGCGGCCGGGGGTACGAGCAGTACTTC	CASSQDGGRGYEQYF	TRBV4-1	NA	NA	TRBJ2-7
TGCGCCAGCAAGGCTAGCGGGAGCACAGATACGCAGTATTTT	CASKASGSTDTQYF	TRBV10-2	NA	TRBD2	TRBJ2-3
TGTGCCACCAGCACGGGAGGGGGAAAATATCAAGGGGAGCAGTTCTTC	CATSTGGGKYQGEQFF	TRBV15	NA	TRBD2	TRBJ2-1
TGTGCCAGCAGTTTACAGGGGGGAGATACGCAGTATTTT	CASSLQGGDTQYF	TRBV27	NA	NA	TRBJ2-3
TGCAGCGTTGCGTTCGGGGAGAACACTGAAGCTTTCTTT	CSVAFGENTEAFF	TRBV29-1	NA	NA	TRBJ1-1
TGTGCCAGCAGCTTACAGGGGGCTTCCTACAATGAGCAGTTCTTC	CASSLQGASYNEQFF	TRBV9	NA	TRBD1	TRBJ2-1
TGTGCCAGCAGGGCCAGCGACAGTTGGCAGCCCCAGCATTTT	CASRASDSWQPQHF	TRBV28	few	NA	TRBJ1-5
TGTGCCAGCAGTTCTCCAGGACAGGGAGCTGAAGCTTTCTTT	CASSSPGQGAEAFF	TRBV27	once	TRBD1	TRBJ1-1
TGTGCCAGCAGCGCAACTGATACGTACCAAGAGACCCAGTACTTC	CASSATDTYQETQYF	TRBV9	NA	NA	TRBJ2-5
TGTGCCAGCAGCGTGTTAGCGGCTAGCACAGATACGCAGTATTTT	CASSVLAASTDTQYF	TRBV9	NA	NA	TRBJ2-3
TGTGCCAGCAGGCAGGTCGGGTACAGGGGGCGGTCCTACGAGCAGTACTTC	CASRQVGYRGRSYEQYF	TRBV7-4	NA	TRBD1	TRBJ2-7
TGCGCCAGCAGCCCCGGGACAGGGGTTGAGACCCAGTACTTC	CASSPGTGVETQYF	TRBV5-1	NA	TRBD1	TRBJ2-5